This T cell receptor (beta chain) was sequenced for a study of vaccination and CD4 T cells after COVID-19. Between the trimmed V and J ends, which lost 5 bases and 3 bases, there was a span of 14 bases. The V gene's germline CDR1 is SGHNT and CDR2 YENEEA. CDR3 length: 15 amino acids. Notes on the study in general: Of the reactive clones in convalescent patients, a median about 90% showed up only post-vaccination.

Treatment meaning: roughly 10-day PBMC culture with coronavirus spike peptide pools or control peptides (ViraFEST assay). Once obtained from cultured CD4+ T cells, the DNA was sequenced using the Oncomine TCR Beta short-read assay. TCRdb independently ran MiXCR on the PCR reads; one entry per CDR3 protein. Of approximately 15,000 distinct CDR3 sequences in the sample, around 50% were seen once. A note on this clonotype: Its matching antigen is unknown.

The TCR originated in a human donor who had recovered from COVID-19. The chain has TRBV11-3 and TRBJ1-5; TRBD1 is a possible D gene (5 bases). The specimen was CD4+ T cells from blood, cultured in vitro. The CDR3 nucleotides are TGTGCCAGCAGCCCCGGGGGAGGTGACAATCAGCCCCAGCATTTT. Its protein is CASSPGGGDNQPQHF.